Listed below are T cell receptor beta chains from one sample, sequenced in a study of T cells in Graves' hyperthyroidism and ophthalmopathy. TCRdb called the multiplex PCR reads again in MiXCR, with one record for every CDR3 protein. This table has 700,000 or so distinct CDR3 sequences, about a sixth appearing once. Sequences were obtained from blood. Receptors were obtained from a man between 18 and 35 years old with Graves' hyperthyroidism. Each CDR3 is given with its conserved first and last residue. The D gene is left open where the match is weak. Size tells how often a clone was seen (once, few, many) or the class of an expanded clone, and some rows leave it out.

D	V	size	J	DNA	CDR3
NA	TRBV27	many	TRBJ1-2	TGTGCCAGCAGTTTCAGCAGGGGAAGGTATGGCTACACCTTC	CASSFSRGRYGYTF
NA	TRBV7-2	few	TRBJ2-1	TGTGCCAGCAGCTTAGCCCGTGACTCTGAGCAGTTCTTC	CASSLARDSEQFF
TRBD2	TRBV7-9	few	TRBJ2-3	TGTGCCAGCAGCTTCGGAGGACTAGTGTCAGATACGCAGTATTTT	CASSFGGLVSDTQYF
TRBD1	TRBV2	few	TRBJ2-3	TGTGCCAGTAACGGACAGGGGAGTCCCACAGATACGCAGTATTTT	CASNGQGSPTDTQYF
TRBD2	TRBV27	few	TRBJ2-7	TGTGCCAGCAGTACCTGGACTAGCGGGAGCTTCTACGAGCAGTACTTC	CASSTWTSGSFYEQYF
NA	TRBV7-9	NA	TRBJ2-3	TGTGCCAGCCTGCTAAAAAGAGCGGTTGCGGATACGCAGTATTTT	CASLLKRAVADTQYF
NA	TRBV28	many	TRBJ2-7	TGTGCCAGCAGTTTATGGTCCAGGTACGAGCAGTACTTC	CASSLWSRYEQYF
NA	TRBV7-9	NA	TRBJ1-4	TGTGCCAGCAGGTCTACCACAACTAATGAAAAACTGTTTTTT	CASRSTTTNEKLFF
TRBD1	TRBV20-1	few	TRBJ1-2	TGCAGTGGCAGGGACCCACTCAGGGGGTTGTTCTATGGCTACACCTTC	CSGRDPLRGLFYGYTF
NA	TRBV6-2/TRBV6-3	many	TRBJ1-1	TGTGCCAGCAGTCGGTCGTCGAACAGCGGCACTGAAGCTTTCTTT	CASSRSSNSGTEAFF
NA	TRBV28	few	TRBJ1-1	TGTGCCAGCAGTTTGGCCGATTGGAACACTGAAGCTTTCTTT	CASSLADWNTEAFF
TRBD2	TRBV30	many	TRBJ2-5	TGTGCCTGGAGTTGGCGGGAGGCCTCCTTGGCGACCCAGTACTTC	CAWSWREASLATQYF
NA	TRBV5-6	NA	TRBJ1-5	TGTGCCAGCAGCTTGACAGGGAGTCAGCCCCAGCATTTT	CASSLTGSQPQHF
TRBD1	TRBV20-1	NA	TRBJ2-1	TGCAGTGCTAGCAGGGGGCCCTACAATGAGCAGTTCTTC	CSASRGPYNEQFF
NA	TRBV28	NA	TRBJ2-2	TGTGCCAGCAGTCCTACCACAGACGACGGGGAGCTGTTTTTT	CASSPTTDDGELFF
NA	TRBV30	many	TRBJ2-6	TGTGCCTGGGCGAGCTCTGGGGCCAACGTCCTGACTTTC	CAWASSGANVLTF
TRBD1	TRBV2	few	TRBJ2-1	TGTGCCAGCACACTTACAGGGGGCGATGAGCAGTTCTTC	CASTLTGGDEQFF
TRBD1	TRBV30	many	TRBJ2-5	TGTGCCTGGAGTTTGGACAGGGGGCTTGGGACCCAGTACTTC	CAWSLDRGLGTQYF
NA	TRBV5-1	many	TRBJ2-3	TGCGCCAGCAGCTTTCGACCCCAGGGGGATACGCAGTATTTT	CASSFRPQGDTQYF
NA	TRBV10-3	NA	TRBJ2-4	TGTGCCATCAGCCCTGGACACTTAGCCAAAAACATTCAGTACTTC	CAISPGHLAKNIQYF
TRBD2	TRBV7-2	NA	TRBJ2-7	TGTGCCAGCAGCTTACAGCGGGAGTCCGAGCAGTACTTC	CASSLQRESEQYF
NA	TRBV28	many	TRBJ1-5	TGTGCCAGCAGCAGTCGCAATTTTGATAGCAATCAGCCCCAGCATTTT	CASSSRNFDSNQPQHF
TRBD2	TRBV29-1	many	TRBJ2-5	TGCAGCGTTGAAATAGCGGGATCGCGGGAGACCCAGTACTTC	CSVEIAGSRETQYF
TRBD1	TRBV11-1	few	TRBJ1-1	TGTGCCAGCACCCAAGACAGGGACATCACTGAAGCTTTCTTT	CASTQDRDITEAFF
NA	TRBV27	few	TRBJ2-2	TGTGCCACCGGGACCACCGGGGAGCTGTTTTTT	CATGTTGELFF
TRBD1	TRBV10-1	many	TRBJ2-1	TGCGCCAGCAGTAAAAGAGGACAGGGTAATGAGCAGTTCTTC	CASSKRGQGNEQFF
TRBD1	TRBV30	NA	TRBJ2-6	TGTGCCTGGAACCGACAGGGCGCTGGGGCCAACGTCCTGACTTTC	CAWNRQGAGANVLTF
NA	TRBV28	many	TRBJ2-3	TGTGCCAGCAGTTTAGAGGCCGCGTCTAGGATGACAGATACGCAGTATTTT	CASSLEAASRMTDTQYF
TRBD2	TRBV20-1	NA	TRBJ2-5	TGCAGTGCCAACTCCGGGACTAGCGGGATTCAGGGGGAGACCCAGTACTTC	CSANSGTSGIQGETQYF
TRBD2	TRBV19	NA	TRBJ2-1	TGTGCCAGTAGTCTTAGCGGGAGGAATTCCAATGAGCAGTTCTTC	CASSLSGRNSNEQFF
TRBD1	TRBV7-2	NA	TRBJ1-1	TGTGCCAGCAGCTTTATCACAGGGGCCGGAGGAGCTTTCTTT	CASSFITGAGGAFF
NA	TRBV7-3	few	TRBJ2-1	TGTGCCAGCAGCTTAACTGGCGGAGCCGGTGAGCAGTTCTTC	CASSLTGGAGEQFF
NA	TRBV9	few	TRBJ2-1	TGTGCCAGCAGGTCAAGCGTCGAACCCGGGGTAAGTTCCTACAATGAGCAGTTCTTC	CASRSSVEPGVSSYNEQFF
TRBD2	TRBV9	NA	TRBJ2-1	TGTGCCAGCAGCGTAGGTCTAGCGGGAAGGCCAAATGAGCAGTTCTTC	CASSVGLAGRPNEQFF
TRBD2	TRBV27	many	TRBJ2-3	TGTGCCAGCAGTTTATTTACTAGCGGGAGGGCTGGTGGCACAGATACGCAGTATTTT	CASSLFTSGRAGGTDTQYF
NA	TRBV28	NA	TRBJ1-2	TGTGCCAGCAGTATTTTCAGAGGATATGGCTACACCTTC	CASSIFRGYGYTF
TRBD1	TRBV20-1	NA	TRBJ1-2	TGCAGTGCTAGAGATCTGGCGGGACAGTTCTATGGCTACACCTTC	CSARDLAGQFYGYTF
NA	TRBV18	few	TRBJ1-4	TGTGCCAGCTCACCCCCAAGGCCTAATGAAAAACTGTTTTTT	CASSPPRPNEKLFF
NA	TRBV5-4	few	TRBJ2-5	TGTGCCAGCAGCTCAGGACGGATGGAGGAGACCCAGTACTTC	CASSSGRMEETQYF
NA	TRBV6-1	few	TRBJ2-1	TGTGCCCTTGGACGGGAGTTGGTGAATGAGCAGTTCTTC	CALGRELVNEQFF
NA	TRBV28	NA	TRBJ2-2	TGTGCCAGCACCTACCCCCTCGGCGGGTCGAACACCGGGGAGCTGTTTTTT	CASTYPLGGSNTGELFF
TRBD2	TRBV27	many	TRBJ2-7	TGTGCCAGCAGTTCCCGACTAGCGGGGGTCTCCTACGAGCAGTACTTC	CASSSRLAGVSYEQYF
TRBD1	TRBV19	NA	TRBJ2-1	TGTGCCAGTAGGGATGTGGGACAGTACAATGAGCAGTTCTTC	CASRDVGQYNEQFF
NA	TRBV19	NA	TRBJ2-7	TGTGCCAGTAGTATTAAGGGAAGCTCCTACGAGCAGTACTTC	CASSIKGSSYEQYF
NA	TRBV30	many	TRBJ2-1	TGTGCCTGGAGCGGGACGGGCTACAATGAGCAGTTCTTC	CAWSGTGYNEQFF
TRBD2	TRBV9	few	TRBJ2-3	TGTGCCAGCAGCGGATCTAGCGGGAGGTTAGCAGATACGCAGTATTTT	CASSGSSGRLADTQYF
TRBD1	TRBV10-3	many	TRBJ1-1	TGTGCCATCAGTGAAGAGGGGGCCCCAGAAACTGAAGCTTTCTTT	CAISEEGAPETEAFF
TRBD1	TRBV28	NA	TRBJ2-5	TGTGCCAGGGTGACAGGGAGAGAGACCCAGTACTTC	CARVTGRETQYF